A selection of T cell receptor beta chains follows, all from one sample in a study of radiotherapy plus CTLA-4 blockade in lung cancer. TCRdb's copy holds only in-frame clones and misses some; the assay was immunoSEQ multiplex PCR. The sample yields roughly 100,000 clones, roughly 84% seen once. Sequences were derived from peripheral blood, sampled from a patient treated with radiotherapy plus ipilimumab. All receptors derive from a human donor with non-small cell lung cancer that progressed on radiotherapy plus ipilimumab. Some clones in this sample may be carry-over from other donors' samples. CDR3s include the opening cysteine and the closing phenylalanine or tryptophan. The D gene is left open where the match is weak. Some rows have no size entry. The others give once, few or many, or a class for an expanded clone.

v_call,j_call,clone_size,d_call,cdr3_aa,cdr3_nt
TRBV11-2,TRBJ1-3,.,.,CASSLLSTSGNTIYF,TGTGCCAGCAGCTTATTATCTACCTCTGGAAACACCATATATTTT
TRBV5-4,TRBJ2-5,.,TRBD2,CASSPGLAGARGAQYF,TGTGCCAGCAGCCCAGGACTAGCGGGGGCCCGGGGGGCCCAGTACTTC
TRBV25-1,TRBJ2-2,.,.,CASKYASGTMNTGELFF,TGTGCCAGCAAGTACGCCTCCGGGACAATGAACACCGGGGAGCTGTTTTTT
TRBV10-3,TRBJ2-5,.,TRBD2,CAISGGTSRGQETQYF,TGTGCCATCAGTGGAGGGACTAGCCGCGGTCAAGAGACCCAGTACTTC
TRBV20-1,TRBJ2-3,.,.,CSAEGWDTQYF,TGCAGTGCTGAGGGGTGGGATACGCAGTATTTT
TRBV7-8,TRBJ1-4,.,TRBD1,CASSLRFLGQGAEKLFF,TGTGCCAGCAGCTTAAGGTTTTTGGGACAGGGAGCTGAAAAACTGTTTTTT
TRBV5-1,TRBJ1-2,once,TRBD1,CASSLGDRDGYTF,TGCGCCAGCAGCTTGGGGGACAGGGATGGCTACACCTTC
TRBV11-2,TRBJ1-4,.,.,CASSRPEGQDNEKLFF,TGTGCCAGCAGCCGTCCGGAGGGACAAGATAATGAAAAACTGTTTTTT
TRBV10-3,TRBJ1-5,.,TRBD1,CAISDPGTGKHQPQHF,TGTGCCATCAGTGACCCCGGGACAGGGAAGCATCAGCCCCAGCATTTT
TRBV18,TRBJ1-2,.,.,CASSQASSGNYGYTF,TGTGCCAGCTCCCAGGCCTCTTCGGGGAACTATGGCTACACCTTC
TRBV6-1,TRBJ1-6,.,.,CASSEAFEGNSPLHF,TGTGCCAGCAGTGAAGCTTTTGAGGGTAATTCACCCCTCCACTTT
TRBV11-3,TRBJ2-3,few,.,CASSLGLTSTDTQYF,TGTGCCAGCAGCCTAGGGCTTACTAGCACAGATACGCAGTATTTT
TRBV25-1,TRBJ2-3,once,TRBD2,CASSQGGAQYF,TGTGCCAGCAGCCAGGGAGGGGCGCAGTATTTT
TRBV11-2,TRBJ2-5,.,.,CASSPLRAGNIETQYF,TGTGCCAGCAGCCCGCTTCGGGCAGGGAATATAGAGACCCAGTACTTC
TRBV29-1,TRBJ2-7,.,.,CSVDTGRSYEQYF,TGCAGCGTTGATACAGGGAGGTCCTACGAGCAGTACTTC
TRBV11-1,TRBJ2-1,.,.,CASSSRLAYNEQFF,TGTGCCAGCAGCTCGCGACTAGCCTACAATGAGCAGTTCTTC
TRBV7-2,TRBJ2-1,.,.,CASSHQGLAQGEQFF,TGTGCCAGCAGCCACCAGGGACTCGCCCAGGGTGAGCAGTTCTTC
TRBV7-8,TRBJ2-5,.,.,CASSSLRGAETQYF,TGTGCCAGCAGCTCCCTCAGGGGGGCAGAGACCCAGTACTTC
TRBV2,TRBJ2-5,.,.,CASTERVHETQYF,TGTGCCAGCACCGAGCGAGTTCATGAGACCCAGTACTTC
TRBV29-1,TRBJ2-4,.,TRBD1,CSVEGSGTGNIQYF,TGCAGCGTTGAAGGTTCGGGGACAGGGAACATTCAGTACTTC
TRBV5-1,TRBJ1-2,.,TRBD1,CASSASGTGSFDTF,TGCGCCAGCAGCGCCTCCGGGACAGGGTCTTTTGACACCTTC
TRBV4-3,TRBJ2-1,.,TRBD2,CASSQVGGSTDYNEQFF,TGCGCCAGCAGCCAAGTGGGGGGGTCGACAGATTACAATGAGCAGTTCTTC
TRBV6-1,TRBJ2-2,once,.,CASSEAPENTGELFF,TGTGCCAGCAGTGAAGCCCCTGAAAACACCGGGGAGCTGTTTTTT
TRBV9,TRBJ2-7,.,TRBD2,CASTQNLADSYEQYF,TGTGCCAGCACCCAAAATCTAGCGGATTCCTACGAGCAGTACTTC
TRBV7-2,TRBJ1-3,.,.,CASSLGAGSGNTIYF,TGTGCCAGCAGCTTAGGCGCCGGGTCTGGAAACACCATATATTTT
TRBV6-5,TRBJ1-2,.,.,CASSYEGGYTF,TGTGCCAGCAGTTATGAGGGGGGCTACACCTTC
TRBV7-2,TRBJ2-1,.,.,CASSPDFGPGANEQFF,TGTGCCAGCAGCCCGGACTTTGGGCCCGGTGCGAATGAGCAGTTCTTC
TRBV5-1,TRBJ2-5,.,TRBD2,CASSLGGEVKTQYF,TGCGCCAGCAGTTTGGGAGGGGAGGTAAAGACCCAGTACTTC